Here is one T cell receptor beta chain with its context. The sample comes from a study of blood T cell repertoires in COVID-19. The V segment lost 9 bases and the J segment 7 bases; nucleotides outside the gene matches: 5. CDR1 ENHRY and CDR2 SYGVKD come from the germline V gene. This CDR3 contains 13 residues. Clones were sequenced by immunoSEQ multiplex PCR, and TCRdb holds only the in-frame ones, with some missing. The profile covers roughly 190,000 clones, with roughly four fifths appearing a single time and about 2.6% taken by the ten largest. The chain recombines TRBV10-3 with TRBJ2-2, with TRBD1 matching 10 bases. The sequence was obtained from a human donor with acute or convalescent COVID-19. The donor label of this sample is uncertain. Sequences were obtained from peripheral blood. The DNA of the CDR3 is TGTGCCATTCGGGACAGGGGAGACGGGGAGCTGTTTTTT. As protein: CAIRDRGDGELFF.